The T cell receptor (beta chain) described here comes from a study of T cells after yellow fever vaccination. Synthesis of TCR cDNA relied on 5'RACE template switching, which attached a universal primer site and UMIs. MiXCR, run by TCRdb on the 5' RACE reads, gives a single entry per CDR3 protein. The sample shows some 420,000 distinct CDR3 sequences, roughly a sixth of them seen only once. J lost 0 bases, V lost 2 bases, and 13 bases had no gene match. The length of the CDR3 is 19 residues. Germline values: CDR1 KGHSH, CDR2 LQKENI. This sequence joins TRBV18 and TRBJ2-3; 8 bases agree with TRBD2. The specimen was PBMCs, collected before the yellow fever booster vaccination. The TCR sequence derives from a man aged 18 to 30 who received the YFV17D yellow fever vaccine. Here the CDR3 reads CASSPLASGGDASTDTQYF. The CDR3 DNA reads TGTGCCAGCTCACCATTGGCCAGCGGGGGTGATGCTAGCACAGATACGCAGTATTTT.